The TCR beta chain described here comes from a study of blood T cells in healthy people across ages. The study, taken as a whole, reports: Roughly linear age-related decline in beta diversity appeared, significant by age roughly 40.

The CDR3 runs to 14 residues. V was cut by 3 bases and J by 4 bases, with 11 bases left in between. The donors, healthy Caucasians from Russia, were aged roughly 6 to 100. At least 6.5 million PBMCs were isolated per sample. This clonotype appeared many times. What it recognizes is unknown. A sample-barcoded 5' primer and a J-beta primer mix were used in a second PCR of roughly 6 to 11 cycles. TCRdb independently ran MiXCR on the 5' RACE reads; one entry per CDR3 protein. The sample yields 850,000 or so distinct CDR3 sequences, around 30% seen once. Sequenced material: blood. The chain recombines TRBV12-3 or TRBV12-4 with TRBJ2-3; no clear D. This sequence was found in a woman older than 75 in good health. The CDR3 DNA reads as TGTGCCAGCAGTTTGTCCCTGGTCGCAGATACGCAGTATTTT. Its protein is CASSLSLVADTQYF.